This is a list of T cell receptor beta chains from one sample in a study of shared clonotypes between healthy human individuals. The table came from immunoSEQ multiplex PCR; TCRdb's copy has only in-frame clones and leaves some out. The sample lists about 2.3 million clones; just under 95% were seen once. Sequencing was done on a sample of naive CD4+ T cells from PBMCs. Receptor source: a man younger than 35 in good health. Some clones in this sample may be carry-over from other donors' samples. Each CDR3 is given with its conserved first and last residue. A D gene is named only where the DNA matches it firmly. Size is stated for part of the rows, as once, few or many counts, or as a class when the clone is expanded.

CSVRTVAKAFF TGCAGCGTGCGGACAGTTGCTAAAGCTTTCTTT . TRBJ1-1 . TRBV29-1
CASRNPWGTEAFF TGTGCCAGCAGAAACCCATGGGGAACTGAAGCTTTCTTT . TRBJ1-1 . TRBV6-5
CASSALAGAISGEQFF TGTGCCAGCAGCGCACTAGCGGGAGCTATTAGTGGTGAGCAGTTCTTC . TRBJ2-1 TRBD2 TRBV11-3
CASSWGLDANTGELFF TGTGCCAGCAGCTGGGGACTTGACGCGAACACCGGGGAGCTGTTTTTT . TRBJ2-2 . TRBV5-6
CASSEGGAGQWNSPLHF TGTGCCAGCAGTGAAGGTGGGGCAGGGCAATGGAATTCACCCCTCCACTTT . TRBJ1-6 . TRBV25-1
CASSEWGSGIVNTGELFF TGTGCCAGCAGTGAGTGGGGTAGCGGGATCGTGAACACCGGGGAGCTGTTTTTT . TRBJ2-2 TRBD2 TRBV2
CASSLWTVSTDTQYF TGTGCCAGCAGCTTATGGACTGTTAGCACAGATACGCAGTATTTT once TRBJ2-3 . TRBV7-2
CASSDLSDTQYF TGTGCCAGCAGCGATTTATCAGATACGCAGTATTTT . TRBJ2-3 . TRBV9
CASSLRRGEQYF TGTGCCAGCAGTTTACGGCGGGGCGAGCAGTACTTC . TRBJ2-7 . TRBV28
CASSLPPTAQETQYF TGTGCCAGCAGTTTGCCCCCAACGGCCCAAGAGACCCAGTACTTC . TRBJ2-5 . TRBV28
CASSDNRGNQPQHF TGTGCCAGCAGTGACAACAGGGGGAATCAGCCCCAGCATTTT . TRBJ1-5 TRBD1 TRBV6-1
CASSPGATGVRYTEAFF TGTGCCAGCAGTCCGGGGGCGACAGGGGTGCGGTACACTGAAGCTTTCTTT once TRBJ1-1 TRBD1 TRBV2
CASSQDPSGRGILGKNIQYF TGCGCCAGCAGCCAAGACCCTAGCGGACGGGGTATATTGGGCAAAAACATTCAGTACTTC . TRBJ2-4 TRBD2 TRBV4-1
CASSSPSGPTDTQYF TGTGCCAGCAGTTCCCCTAGCGGCCCCACAGATACGCAGTATTTT . TRBJ2-3 TRBD2 TRBV28
CASSRGANYGYTF TGTGCCAGCAGCAGGGGGGCTAACTATGGCTACACCTTC . TRBJ1-2 . TRBV5-6
CASRKIATNEKLFF TGTGCCAGCAGGAAGATTGCAACTAATGAAAAACTGTTTTTT . TRBJ1-4 . TRBV2
CASSRGSGNTGELFF TGTGCCAGCAGCCGCGGTAGCGGAAACACCGGGGAGCTGTTTTTT . TRBJ2-2 . TRBV7-3
CASSLALMVAGGRSYEQYF TGCGCCAGCAGCTTAGCCCTAATGGTAGCGGGAGGGCGGTCCTACGAGCAGTACTTC . TRBJ2-7 TRBD2 TRBV5-1
CASSIQGIDYGYTF TGTGCCAGCAGTATACAGGGGATCGACTATGGCTACACCTTC . TRBJ1-2 TRBD1 TRBV6-5
CASSSRVGDRVVAGANVLTF TGTGCCAGCAGTTCAAGAGTGGGGGACAGGGTGGTTGCTGGGGCCAACGTCCTGACTTTC . TRBJ2-6 TRBD1 TRBV28
CASSQSTGTNYGYTF TGCGCCAGCAGCCAATCGACAGGGACTAACTATGGCTACACCTTC once TRBJ1-2 TRBD1 TRBV5-1
CASSERDYPDTQYF TGCGCCAGCAGTGAACGCGACTATCCAGATACGCAGTATTTT . TRBJ2-3 . TRBV10-1
CASSVLSGQGREKLFF TGTGCCAGCAGCGTACTCTCGGGCCAGGGACGCGAAAAACTGTTTTTT . TRBJ1-4 . TRBV9
CASGRPGLQETQYF TGTGCCAGCGGGCGCCCCGGGCTTCAAGAGACCCAGTACTTC . TRBJ2-5 . TRBV18
CASSAGTDLAKNIQYF TGTGCCAGCAGCGCCGGGACAGACCTAGCCAAAAACATTCAGTACTTC . TRBJ2-4 TRBD1 TRBV5-4
CSVVAGLSSYNEQFF TGCAGCGTTGTTGCGGGCCTCAGCTCCTACAATGAGCAGTTCTTC . TRBJ2-1 . TRBV29-1
CASSLGLAGGPEQYF TGTGCCAGCAGCTTAGGCTTAGCGGGCGGACCCGAGCAGTACTTC . TRBJ2-7 TRBD2 TRBV13
CASSLGVNRGGTEAFF TGCGCCAGCAGCTTGGGGGTCAACAGGGGCGGGACTGAAGCTTTCTTT . TRBJ1-1 TRBD1 TRBV5-1
CASSYGAYSNQPQHF TGTGCCAGCAGTTACGGGGCTTATAGCAATCAGCCCCAGCATTTT . TRBJ1-5 . TRBV6-5
CATSRGGVAVQPYNEQFF TGTGCCACCAGCAGGGGGGGAGTAGCCGTCCAACCCTACAATGAGCAGTTCTTC . TRBJ2-1 . TRBV15
CASSVGGRSSGNTIYF TGTGCCAGCAGCGTAGGGGGTCGAAGCTCTGGAAACACCATATATTTT . TRBJ1-3 . TRBV9
CASRVPGGTDTQYF TGCGCCAGCAGGGTGCCGGGAGGAACAGATACGCAGTATTTT . TRBJ2-3 TRBD2 TRBV5-1
CASSLAAEQETQYF TGTGCCAGCAGCTTAGCCGCGGAGCAAGAGACCCAGTACTTC . TRBJ2-5 . TRBV11-3
CAWSTGGRDEQYF TGTGCCTGGTCGACAGGGGGCCGCGACGAGCAGTACTTC . TRBJ2-7 TRBD1 TRBV30
CASSLARASGSFQETQYF TGCGCCAGCAGCTTGGCCCGGGCTAGCGGGAGCTTCCAAGAGACCCAGTACTTC . TRBJ2-5 TRBD2 TRBV5-1
CAWSEGSRYYGYTF TGTGCCTGGAGTGAGGGGAGCAGGTACTATGGCTACACCTTC . TRBJ1-2 . TRBV30
CASSQGTGWETQYF TGCGCCAGCAGCCAAGGGACGGGTTGGGAGACCCAGTACTTC . TRBJ2-5 . TRBV4-1
CASSPSRDRRNTEAFF TGTGCCAGCAGCCCGTCCCGGGACAGGAGGAACACTGAAGCTTTCTTT . TRBJ1-1 TRBD1 TRBV7-3
CAWSSGTGVYEQYF TGTGCCTGGAGTTCCGGGACAGGGGTCTACGAGCAGTACTTC . TRBJ2-7 TRBD1 TRBV30
CASRISLGGYTF TGTGCCAGCAGAATTAGCTTGGGTGGCTACACCTTC . TRBJ1-2 . TRBV5-5
CASSQGFYGYTF TGTGCCAGCTCCCAGGGGTTCTATGGCTACACCTTC . TRBJ1-2 . TRBV6-5
CASSVEVRGKNEQFF TGTGCCAGCAGCGTAGAAGTCAGGGGGAAGAATGAGCAGTTCTTC . TRBJ2-1 TRBD1 TRBV9
CASSSPTDRAGYNEQFF TGTGCCAGCAGTTCCCCTACGGACAGGGCTGGCTACAATGAGCAGTTCTTC . TRBJ2-1 TRBD1 TRBV27
CASWSASTDTQYF TGTGCCAGCTGGTCAGCGAGCACAGATACGCAGTATTTT once TRBJ2-3 . TRBV27
CASSSAGASYEQYF TGTGCCAGCAGTTCAGCGGGTGCAAGTTACGAGCAGTACTTC . TRBJ2-7 . TRBV27
CASSVGREWSYNEQFF TGTGCCAGCAGCGTAGGACGGGAGTGGTCCTACAATGAGCAGTTCTTC . TRBJ2-1 . TRBV9
CASSPTSGGRYEQYF TGTGCCAGCAGCCCGACTAGCGGAGGGCGTTACGAGCAGTACTTC . TRBJ2-7 TRBD2 TRBV7-3
CASSLYRADQETQYF TGTGCCAGCAGCCTTTACAGGGCGGACCAAGAGACCCAGTACTTC . TRBJ2-5 . TRBV5-6
CASSPPDRDTEAFF TGTGCCAGCAGCCCCCCGGACCGCGACACTGAAGCTTTCTTT . TRBJ1-1 . TRBV7-8
CASTYGGGGSGYTF TGTGCCAGCACTTATGGCGGAGGGGGCAGTGGCTACACCTTC . TRBJ1-2 TRBD1 TRBV25-1
CASSLGDGKTQYF TGTGCCAGCAGCTTAGGAGATGGGAAGACCCAGTACTTC . TRBJ2-5 . TRBV11-3
CAKGEKREDCEQYF TGTGCCAAGGGGGAAAAGCGGGAGGATTGCGAGCAGTACTTC . TRBJ2-7 TRBD2 TRBV7-9
CATKAEQFF TGTGCCACCAAGGCTGAGCAGTTCTTC few TRBJ2-1 . TRBV15
CASSPGREATEAFF TGTGCCAGTAGCCCGGGCCGCGAGGCGACTGAAGCTTTCTTT . TRBJ1-1 . TRBV19
CALPPPAGGLGELFF TGTGCCCTACCGCCCCCAGCGGGAGGGTTGGGGGAGCTGTTTTTT once TRBJ2-2 TRBD2 TRBV7-9